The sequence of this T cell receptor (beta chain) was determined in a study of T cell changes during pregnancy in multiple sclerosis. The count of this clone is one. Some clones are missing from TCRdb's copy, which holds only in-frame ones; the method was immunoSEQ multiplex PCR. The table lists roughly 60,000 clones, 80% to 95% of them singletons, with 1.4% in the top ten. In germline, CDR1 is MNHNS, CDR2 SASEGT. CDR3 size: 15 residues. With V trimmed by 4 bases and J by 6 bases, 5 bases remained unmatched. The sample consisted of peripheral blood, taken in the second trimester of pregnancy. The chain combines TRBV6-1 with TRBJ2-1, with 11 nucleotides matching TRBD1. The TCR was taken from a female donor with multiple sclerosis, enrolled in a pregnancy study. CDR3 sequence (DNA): TGTGCCAGCAGTGGGGGACAGGGGGAAATCAATGAGCAGTTCTTC. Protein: CASSGGQGEINEQFF.